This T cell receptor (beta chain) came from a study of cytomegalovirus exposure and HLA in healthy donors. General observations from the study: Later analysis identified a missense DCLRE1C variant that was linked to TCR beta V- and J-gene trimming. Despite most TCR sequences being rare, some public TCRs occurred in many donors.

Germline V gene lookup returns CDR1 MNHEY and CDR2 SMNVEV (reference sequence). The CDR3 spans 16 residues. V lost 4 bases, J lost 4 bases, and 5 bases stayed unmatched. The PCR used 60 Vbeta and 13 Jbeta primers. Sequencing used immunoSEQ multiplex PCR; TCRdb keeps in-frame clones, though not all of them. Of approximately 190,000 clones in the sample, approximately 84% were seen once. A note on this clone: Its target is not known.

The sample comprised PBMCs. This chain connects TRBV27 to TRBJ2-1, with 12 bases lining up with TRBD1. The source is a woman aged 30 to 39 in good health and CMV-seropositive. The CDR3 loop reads CASSSRDRGLYNEQFF. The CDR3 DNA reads TGTGCCAGCAGTTCGAGGGACAGGGGGCTATACAATGAGCAGTTCTTC.